This T cell receptor beta chain is drawn from a study of cytomegalovirus exposure and HLA in healthy donors. This clone was seen a handful of times. Germline CDR1 and CDR2: MNHEY and SVGAGI. This CDR3 has 15 residues. Both 60 Vbeta primers and 13 Jbeta primers went into the PCR. Libraries were prepared by immunoSEQ multiplex PCR; TCRdb keeps only in-frame clonotypes and omits some of them. Of about 160,000 clones in the sample, around 84% were seen once. The receptor's source is a man in his fifties or sixties in good health and CMV-seropositive. The chain employs TRBV6-5 and TRBJ2-5; 7 bases map to TRBD2. The J call may be wrong; the DNA end is better matched by TRBJ2-7. Source material: PBMCs. The CDR3 protein is CASSYSLAGETEQYF. The CDR3 DNA is TGTGCCAGCAGTTACTCTCTTGCGGGGGAAACCGAGCAGTACTTC.